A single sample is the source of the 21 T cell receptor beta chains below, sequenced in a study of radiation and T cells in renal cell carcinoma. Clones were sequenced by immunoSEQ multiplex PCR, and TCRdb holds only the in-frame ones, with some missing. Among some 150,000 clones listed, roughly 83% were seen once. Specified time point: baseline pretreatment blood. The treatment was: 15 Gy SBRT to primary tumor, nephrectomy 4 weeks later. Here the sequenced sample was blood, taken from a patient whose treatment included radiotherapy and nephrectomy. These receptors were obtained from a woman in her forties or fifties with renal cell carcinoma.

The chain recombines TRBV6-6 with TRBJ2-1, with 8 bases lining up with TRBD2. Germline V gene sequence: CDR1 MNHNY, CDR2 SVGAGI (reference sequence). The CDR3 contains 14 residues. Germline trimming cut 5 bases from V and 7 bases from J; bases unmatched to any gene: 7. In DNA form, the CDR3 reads TGTGCCAGCAGTCCTCCGGGGGGGCGGAATGAGCAGTTCTTC. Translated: CASSPPGGRNEQFF.

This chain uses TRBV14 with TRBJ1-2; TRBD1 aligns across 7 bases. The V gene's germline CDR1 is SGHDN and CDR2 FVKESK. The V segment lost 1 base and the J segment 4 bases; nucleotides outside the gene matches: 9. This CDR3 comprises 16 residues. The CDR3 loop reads CASSQGIAAGGYGYTF. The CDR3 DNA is TGTGCCAGCAGCCAAGGGATAGCAGCAGGGGGCTATGGCTACACCTTC.

The CDR3 DNA sequence: TGTGCCACCAGCAGGGTAGCGGGAGGGCCGGACACCGGGGAGCTGTTTTTT. Amino acids: CATSRVAGGPDTGELFF. J is TRBJ2-2 and V is TRBV15; 11 bases align to TRBD2. The CDR3 has 17 residues. The J segment lost 3 bases and the V segment lost 3 bases, leaving 6 bases of the junction unmatched. Looked up from germline, CDR1 is LNHNV and CDR2 is YYDKDF (reference sequence).

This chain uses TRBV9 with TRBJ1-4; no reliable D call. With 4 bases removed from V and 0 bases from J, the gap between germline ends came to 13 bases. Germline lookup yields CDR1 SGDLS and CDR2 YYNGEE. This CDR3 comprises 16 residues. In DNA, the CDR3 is TGTGCCAGCAGCCCTCGTGGGTTTGCAACTAATGAAAAACTGTTTTTT. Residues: CASSPRGFATNEKLFF.

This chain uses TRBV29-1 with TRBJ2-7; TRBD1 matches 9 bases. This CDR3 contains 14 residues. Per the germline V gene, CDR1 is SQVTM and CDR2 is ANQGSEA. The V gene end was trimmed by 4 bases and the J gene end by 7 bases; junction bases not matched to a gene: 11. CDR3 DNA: TGCAGCGTTGTGGGACAGGGACTTTGGGGGGAGCAGTACTTC. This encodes CSVVGQGLWGEQYF.

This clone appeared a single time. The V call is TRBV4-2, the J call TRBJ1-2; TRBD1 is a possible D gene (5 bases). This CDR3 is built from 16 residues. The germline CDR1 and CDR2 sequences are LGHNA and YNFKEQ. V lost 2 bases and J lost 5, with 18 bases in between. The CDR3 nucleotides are TGTGCCAGCAGCCAAAGAATGGAGGGGATGAGGTATGGCTACACCTTC. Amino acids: CASSQRMEGMRYGYTF.

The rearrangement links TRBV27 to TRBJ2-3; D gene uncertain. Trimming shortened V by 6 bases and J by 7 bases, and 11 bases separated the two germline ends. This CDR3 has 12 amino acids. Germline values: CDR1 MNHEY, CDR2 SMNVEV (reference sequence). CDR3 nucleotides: TGTGCCAGCAGCACCAATACATATACGCAGTATTTT. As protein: CASSTNTYTQYF.

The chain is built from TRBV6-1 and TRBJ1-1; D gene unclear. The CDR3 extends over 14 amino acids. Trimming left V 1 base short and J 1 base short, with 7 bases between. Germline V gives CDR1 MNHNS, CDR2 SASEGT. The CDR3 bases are TGTGCCAGCAGTGAAGTTGTGAGGAACACTGAAGCTTTCTTT. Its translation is CASSEVVRNTEAFF.

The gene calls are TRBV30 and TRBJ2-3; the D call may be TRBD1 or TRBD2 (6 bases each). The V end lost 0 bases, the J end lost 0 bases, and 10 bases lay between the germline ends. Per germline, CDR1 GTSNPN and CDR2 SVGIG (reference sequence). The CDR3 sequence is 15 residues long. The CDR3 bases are TGTGCCTGGAGTGTAGGGGGGCCGAGCACAGATACGCAGTATTTT. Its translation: CAWSVGGPSTDTQYF.

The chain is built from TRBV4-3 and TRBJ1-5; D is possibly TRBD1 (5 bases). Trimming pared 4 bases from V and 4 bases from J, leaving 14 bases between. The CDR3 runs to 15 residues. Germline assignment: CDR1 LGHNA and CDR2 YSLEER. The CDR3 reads CASSPEGADNQPQHF. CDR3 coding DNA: TGCGCCAGCAGCCCGGAAGGGGCCGATAATCAGCCCCAGCATTTT.

As DNA, the CDR3 is TGTGCCAGCAGCGTAGGGTCGCGGGGACAAGAGACCCAGTACTTC. Translating gives CASSVGSRGQETQYF. The genes are TRBV9 and TRBJ2-5, with TRBD2 as a possible D gene (6 bases). The ends were cut back, 0 bases at V and 2 bases at J, with 11 bases in the middle. Looked up from germline, CDR1 is SGDLS and CDR2 is YYNGEE. This CDR3 is 15 amino acids long. Full variable domain (rest looked up from reference TRBV9 and TRBJ2-5): DSGVTQTPKHLITATGQRVTLRCSPRSGDLSVYWYQQSLDQGLQFLIQYYNGEERAKGNILERFSAQQFPDLHSELNLSSLELGDSALYFCASSVGSRGQETQYFGPGTRLLVL.

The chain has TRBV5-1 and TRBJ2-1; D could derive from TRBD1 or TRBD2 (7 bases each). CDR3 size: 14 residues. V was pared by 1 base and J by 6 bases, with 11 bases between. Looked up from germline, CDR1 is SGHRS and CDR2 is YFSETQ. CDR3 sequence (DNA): TGCGCCAGCAGCTTGAGCAGGGGGGGCAATGAGCAGTTCTTC. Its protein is CASSLSRGGNEQFF. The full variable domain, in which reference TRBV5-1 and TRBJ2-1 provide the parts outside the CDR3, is KAGVTQTPRYLIKTRGQQVTLSCSPISGHRSVSWYQQTPGQGLQFLFEYFSETQRNKGNFPGRFSGRQFSNSRSEMNVSTLELGDSALYLCASSLSRGGNEQFFGPGTRLTVL.

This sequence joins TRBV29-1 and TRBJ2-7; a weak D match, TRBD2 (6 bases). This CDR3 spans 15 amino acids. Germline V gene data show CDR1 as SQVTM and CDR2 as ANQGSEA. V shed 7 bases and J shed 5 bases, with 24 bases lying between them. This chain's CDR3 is CSAIGRLGWGDEQYF. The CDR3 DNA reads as TGCAGCGCTATAGGGCGACTAGGGTGGGGGGACGAGCAGTACTTC.

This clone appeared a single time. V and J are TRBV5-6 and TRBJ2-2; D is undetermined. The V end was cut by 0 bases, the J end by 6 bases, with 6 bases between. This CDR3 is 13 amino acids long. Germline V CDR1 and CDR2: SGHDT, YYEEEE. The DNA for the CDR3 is TGTGCCAGCAGCTTGGAAGTCCCCGGGGAGCTGTTTTTT. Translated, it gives CASSLEVPGELFF.

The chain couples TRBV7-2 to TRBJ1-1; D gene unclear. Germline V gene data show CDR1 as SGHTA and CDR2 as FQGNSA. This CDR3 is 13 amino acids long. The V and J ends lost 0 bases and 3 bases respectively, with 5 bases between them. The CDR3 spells CASSLAQDTEAFF. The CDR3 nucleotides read TGTGCCAGCAGCTTAGCGCAAGACACTGAAGCTTTCTTT.

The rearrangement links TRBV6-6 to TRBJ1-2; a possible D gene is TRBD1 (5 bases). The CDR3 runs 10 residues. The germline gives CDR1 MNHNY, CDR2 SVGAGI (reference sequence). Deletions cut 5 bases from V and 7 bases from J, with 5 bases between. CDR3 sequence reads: CASSGGGYTF. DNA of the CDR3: TGTGCCAGCAGTGGGGGTGGCTACACCTTC.

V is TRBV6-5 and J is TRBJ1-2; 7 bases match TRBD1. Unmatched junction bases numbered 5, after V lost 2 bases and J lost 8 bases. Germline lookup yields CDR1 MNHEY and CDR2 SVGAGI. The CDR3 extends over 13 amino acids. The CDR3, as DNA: TGTGCCAGCAGTTACCTGACAGGGAGAGGCTACACCTTC. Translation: CASSYLTGRGYTF.

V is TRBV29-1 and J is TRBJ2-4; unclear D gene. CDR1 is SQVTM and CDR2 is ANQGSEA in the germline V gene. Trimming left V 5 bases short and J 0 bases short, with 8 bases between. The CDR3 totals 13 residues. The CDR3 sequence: CSVITVAKNIQYF. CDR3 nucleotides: TGCAGCGTTATTACTGTAGCCAAAAACATTCAGTACTTC. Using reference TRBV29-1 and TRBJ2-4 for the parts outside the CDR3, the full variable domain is SAVISQKPSRDICQRGTSLTIQCQVDSQVTMMFWYRQQPGQSLTLIATANQGSEATYESGFVIDKFPISRPNLTFSTLTVSNMSPEDSSIYLCSVITVAKNIQYFGAGTRLSVL.

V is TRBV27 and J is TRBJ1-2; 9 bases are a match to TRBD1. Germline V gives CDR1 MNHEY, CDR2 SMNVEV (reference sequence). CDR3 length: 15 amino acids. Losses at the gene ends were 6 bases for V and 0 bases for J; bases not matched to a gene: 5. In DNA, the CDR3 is TGTGCCAGCAGCTGGGACAGGGAAGCTAACTATGGCTACACCTTC. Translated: CASSWDREANYGYTF.

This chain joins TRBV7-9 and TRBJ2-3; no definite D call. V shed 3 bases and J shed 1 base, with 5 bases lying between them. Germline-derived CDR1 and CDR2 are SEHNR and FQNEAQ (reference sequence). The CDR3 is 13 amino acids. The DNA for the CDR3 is TGTGCCAGCAGCTTCGGCGGCACAGATACGCAGTATTTT. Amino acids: CASSFGGTDTQYF.

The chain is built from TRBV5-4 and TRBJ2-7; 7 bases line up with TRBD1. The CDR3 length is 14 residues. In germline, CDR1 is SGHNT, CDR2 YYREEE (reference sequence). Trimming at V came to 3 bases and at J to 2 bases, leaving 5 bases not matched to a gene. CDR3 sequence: CASSSPGTAYEQYF. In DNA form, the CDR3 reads TGTGCCAGCAGCTCTCCCGGGACAGCCTACGAGCAGTACTTC.